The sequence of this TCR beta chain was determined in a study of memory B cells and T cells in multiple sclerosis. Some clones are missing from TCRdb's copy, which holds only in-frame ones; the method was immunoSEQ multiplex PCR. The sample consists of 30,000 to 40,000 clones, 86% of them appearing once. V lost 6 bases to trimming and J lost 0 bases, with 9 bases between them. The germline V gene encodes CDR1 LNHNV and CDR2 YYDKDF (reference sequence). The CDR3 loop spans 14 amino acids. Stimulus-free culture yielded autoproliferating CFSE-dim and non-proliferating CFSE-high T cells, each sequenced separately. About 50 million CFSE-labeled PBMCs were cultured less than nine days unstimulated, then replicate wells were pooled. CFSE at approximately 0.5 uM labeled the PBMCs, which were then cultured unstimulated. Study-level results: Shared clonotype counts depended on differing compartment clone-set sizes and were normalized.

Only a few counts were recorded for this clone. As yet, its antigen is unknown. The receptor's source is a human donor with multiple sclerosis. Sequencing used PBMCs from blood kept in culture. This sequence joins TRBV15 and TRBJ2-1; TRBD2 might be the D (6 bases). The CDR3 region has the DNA TGTGCCACCAGGGGGACTCCCTCCTACAATGAGCAGTTCTTC. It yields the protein CATRGTPSYNEQFF.